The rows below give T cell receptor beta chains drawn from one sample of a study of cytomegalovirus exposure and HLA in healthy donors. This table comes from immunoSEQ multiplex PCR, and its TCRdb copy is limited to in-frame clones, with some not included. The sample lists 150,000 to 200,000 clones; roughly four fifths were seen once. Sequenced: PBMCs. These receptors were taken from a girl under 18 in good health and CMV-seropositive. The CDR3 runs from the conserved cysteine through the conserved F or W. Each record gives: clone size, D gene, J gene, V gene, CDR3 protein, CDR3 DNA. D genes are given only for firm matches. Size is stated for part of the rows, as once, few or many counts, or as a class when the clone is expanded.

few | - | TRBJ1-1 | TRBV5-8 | CASSSRQANTEAFF | TGTGCCAGCAGCTCCCGACAGGCTAACACTGAAGCTTTCTTT
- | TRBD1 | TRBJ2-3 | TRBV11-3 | CASSLIRDRVGADTQYF | TGTGCCAGCAGCCTGATCCGGGACAGGGTTGGAGCAGATACGCAGTATTTT
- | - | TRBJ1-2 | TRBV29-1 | CSTSEDRGYTF | TGCAGCACGAGTGAGGATCGGGGCTACACCTTC
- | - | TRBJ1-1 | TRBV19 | CASSIDGGGNTEAFF | TGTGCCAGTAGTATAGATGGAGGTGGGAACACTGAAGCTTTCTTT
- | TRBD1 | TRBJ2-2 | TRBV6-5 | CASSYAGGGELFF | TGTGCCAGCAGTTACGCAGGGGGCGGGGAGCTGTTTTTT
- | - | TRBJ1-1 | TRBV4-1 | CASSPQVRTEAFF | TGCGCCAGCAGCCCACAGGTTCGGACTGAAGCTTTCTTT
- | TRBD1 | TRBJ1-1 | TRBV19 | CASSPRGLRTEAFF | TGTGCCAGTTCTCCCAGGGGGCTGAGGACTGAAGCTTTCTTT
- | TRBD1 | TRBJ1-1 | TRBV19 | CASSGTAMNTEAFF | TGTGCCAGTAGTGGGACAGCTATGAACACTGAAGCTTTCTTT
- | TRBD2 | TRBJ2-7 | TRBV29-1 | CSVGGAGGKYF | TGCAGCGTTGGTGGAGCGGGGGGCAAGTACTTC
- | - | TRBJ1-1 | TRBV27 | CASSLLDRGGTEAFF | TGTGCCAGCAGTTTACTGGATCGGGGTGGCACTGAAGCTTTCTTT
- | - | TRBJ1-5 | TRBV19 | CASSIVGPQGNQPQHF | TGTGCCAGTAGTATAGTCGGACCCCAGGGGAATCAGCCCCAGCATTTT
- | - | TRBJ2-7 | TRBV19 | CASSYGDSYEQYF | TGTGCCAGTAGTTACGGTGATTCCTACGAGCAGTACTTC
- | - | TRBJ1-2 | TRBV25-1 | CASRTGYGYTF | TGTGCCAGCAGAACAGGTTATGGCTACACCTTC
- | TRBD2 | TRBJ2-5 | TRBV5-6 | CASSSARLAGSETQYF | TGTGCCAGCAGCTCCGCGCGACTAGCGGGGTCAGAGACCCAGTACTTC
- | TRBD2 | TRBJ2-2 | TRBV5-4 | CASSSGGPGEPFF | TGTGCCAGCAGCTCGGGGGGGCCCGGGGAGCCGTTTTTT
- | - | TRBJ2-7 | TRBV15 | CATSGKTGAYEQYF | TGTGCCACCAGCGGAAAGACAGGAGCCTACGAGCAGTACTTC
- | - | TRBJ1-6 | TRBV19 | CASSTKGGSNSPLHF | TGTGCCAGTAGTACCAAGGGAGGTTCTAATTCACCCCTCCACTTT
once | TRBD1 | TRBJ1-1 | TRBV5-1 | CASSRGDRGNTEAFF | TGCGCCAGCAGCCGGGGGGACAGGGGAAACACTGAAGCTTTCTTT
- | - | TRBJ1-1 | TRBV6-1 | CASEGRGNTEAFF | TGTGCCAGTGAAGGCAGGGGGAACACTGAAGCTTTCTTT
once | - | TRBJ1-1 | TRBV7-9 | CASSLGDEAFF | TGTGCCAGCAGCTTAGGAGATGAAGCTTTCTTT